This T cell receptor (beta chain) was sequenced during a study of CD8+CD57+ T cells in acquired aplastic anemia. Overall study context: When averaged, DNA from sorted CD4+ and CD8+ cells came to 2.5 to 4 ug.

Genomic DNA provided the template from which TCR beta VDJ and CDR3 profiles were obtained. TCRdb used MiXCR to reprocess the reads, holding one entry per CDR3 protein. The repertoire holds around 430,000 distinct CDR3 sequences, roughly 34% seen once, with 0.82% in the top ten. Patients included in sequencing had previously demonstrated CD8+CD57+ cell expansion by flow cytometry. CDR1 DFQATT and CDR2 SNEGSKA come from the germline V gene (reference sequence). With 1 base clipped from V and 3 bases from J, the junction kept 3 bases outside the gene matches. The CDR3 covers 13 residues. The chain combines TRBV20-1 with TRBJ2-7; TRBD2 matches at 7 bases. The sample was sorted CD4+, CD8+, or CD8+CD57+ T cells (not recorded which) from PBMCs. The receptor's source is a human donor with aplastic anemia. In DNA form, the CDR3 reads TGCAGTGCTAGAGCGAGCGGGAACTACGAGCAGTACTTC. The encoded protein is CSARASGNYEQYF.